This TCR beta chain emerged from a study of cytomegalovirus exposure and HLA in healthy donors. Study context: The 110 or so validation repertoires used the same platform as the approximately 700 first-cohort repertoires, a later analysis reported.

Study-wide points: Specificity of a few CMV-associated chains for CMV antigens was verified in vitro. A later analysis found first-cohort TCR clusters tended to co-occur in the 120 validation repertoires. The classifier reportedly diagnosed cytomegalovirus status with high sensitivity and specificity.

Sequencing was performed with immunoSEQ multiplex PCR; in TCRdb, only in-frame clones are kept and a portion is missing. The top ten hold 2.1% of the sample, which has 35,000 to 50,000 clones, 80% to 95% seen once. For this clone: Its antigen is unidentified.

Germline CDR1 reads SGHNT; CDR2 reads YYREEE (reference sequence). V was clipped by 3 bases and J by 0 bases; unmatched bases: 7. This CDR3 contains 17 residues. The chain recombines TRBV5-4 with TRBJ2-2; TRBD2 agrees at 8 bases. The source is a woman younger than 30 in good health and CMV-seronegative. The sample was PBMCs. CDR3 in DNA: TGTGCCAGCAGCTCCCTAACTAGCGGCGCGAACACCGGGGAGCTGTTTTTT. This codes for CASSSLTSGANTGELFF.